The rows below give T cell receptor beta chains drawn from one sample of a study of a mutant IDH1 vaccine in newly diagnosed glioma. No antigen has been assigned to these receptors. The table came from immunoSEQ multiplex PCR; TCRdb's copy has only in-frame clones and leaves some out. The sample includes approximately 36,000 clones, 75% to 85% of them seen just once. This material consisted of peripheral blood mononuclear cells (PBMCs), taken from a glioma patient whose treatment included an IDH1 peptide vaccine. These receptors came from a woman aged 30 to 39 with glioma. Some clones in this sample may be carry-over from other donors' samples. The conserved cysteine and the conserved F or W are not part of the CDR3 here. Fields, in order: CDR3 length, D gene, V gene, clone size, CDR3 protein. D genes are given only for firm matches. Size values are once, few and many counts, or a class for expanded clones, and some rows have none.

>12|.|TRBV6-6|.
AGSRDTPRDTQY
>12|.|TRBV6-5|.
ASAGRPGVYGYT
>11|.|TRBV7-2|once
ASRIQATDTQY
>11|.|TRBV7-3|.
ASSLWSGDEQY
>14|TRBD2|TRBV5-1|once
ASSLDGSGRTYEQY
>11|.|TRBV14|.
ASSQAAFETQY
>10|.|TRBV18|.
ASSPQGNEQF
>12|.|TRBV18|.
ASSPPGDSKKLF
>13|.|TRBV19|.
ASSILAPSTDTQY
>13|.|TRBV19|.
ASSLSHSSYNEQF
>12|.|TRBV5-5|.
ASSLGANTGELF
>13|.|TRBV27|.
ASSPFVQSTDTQY
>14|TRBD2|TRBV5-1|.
ASSPLGGSNTGELF
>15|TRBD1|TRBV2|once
ASSDLRDSSGANVLT
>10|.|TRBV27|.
ASRRGGYEQY
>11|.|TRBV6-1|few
ASSEGQGIAQH
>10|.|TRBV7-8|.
ASSSGIYGYT
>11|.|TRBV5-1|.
ASSSGTNTEAF
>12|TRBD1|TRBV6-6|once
ASNNRGRNTEAF
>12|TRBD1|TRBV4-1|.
ASSKGGGNQPQH
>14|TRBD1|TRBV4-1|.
ASSQVTGGDAYEQY
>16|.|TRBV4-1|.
ASSLRRPRTSLFYGYT
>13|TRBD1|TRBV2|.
ASSEGQGGFQPQH
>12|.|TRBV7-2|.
ASSFEIRGTEAF
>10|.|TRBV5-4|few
ASSPIGEKLF
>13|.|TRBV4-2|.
ASSQGVQAVSGYT
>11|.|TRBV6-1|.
ASSEWMNTEAF
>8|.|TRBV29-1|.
SVVITEAF
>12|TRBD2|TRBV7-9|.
ASSPREVPYEQY
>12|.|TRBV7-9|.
ASSLARTDNEQF
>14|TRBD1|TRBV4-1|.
ASSQERAGGPTEAF
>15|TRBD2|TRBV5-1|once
ASSWGLAGVRTGELF
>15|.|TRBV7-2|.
ASSLVLGPPAWYEQY
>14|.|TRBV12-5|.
ASGFLEQGVTGELF
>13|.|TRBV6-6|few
ASSYGGSSYNEQF
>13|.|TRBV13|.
ASRVGGGGGTEAF
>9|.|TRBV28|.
ASTYNTEAF
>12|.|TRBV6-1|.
ASSVSARDTEAF
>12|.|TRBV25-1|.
ASSEYKNYYGYT
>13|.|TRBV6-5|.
ASSYSQVSTTEAF
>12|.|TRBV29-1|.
SVEREFRVGEQY
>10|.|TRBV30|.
AWLRGDYGYT
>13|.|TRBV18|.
ASSALGGDFQPQH
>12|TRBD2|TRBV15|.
ATSRDRGGETQY
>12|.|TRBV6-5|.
ASSPSERYNEQF
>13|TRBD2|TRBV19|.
ASSILGTSGSEQY
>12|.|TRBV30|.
AWRGEAGQSPLH
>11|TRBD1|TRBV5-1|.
ASSLEGTAEQY
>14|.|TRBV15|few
ATSSHPGQNTGELF
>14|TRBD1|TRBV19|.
ASSAVTGTGGQPQH
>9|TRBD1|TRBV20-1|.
SATYRGEQY
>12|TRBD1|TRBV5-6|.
ASSHGTGAYEQY
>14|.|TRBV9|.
ASSDGAGSSYNEQF
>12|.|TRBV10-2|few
ASTIGGLNTEAF
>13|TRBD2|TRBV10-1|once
ASSDRRERSNEQF
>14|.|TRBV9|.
ASSPLLVHSSNEQF
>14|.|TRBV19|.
ASSPFSDTFNQPQH
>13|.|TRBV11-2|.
ASSLSGAYSYEQY